Below, 10 T cell receptor beta chains from the same sample are listed, as sequenced in a study of T cells in Graves' hyperthyroidism and ophthalmopathy. TCR beta CDR3 region amplification was performed from RNA transcripts. The HTBI primer set drove a first-round RT-PCR of the TCR CDR3. TCRdb itself ran the multiplex PCR reads through MiXCR, one entry per CDR3 protein. The table lists hundreds of thousands of distinct CDR3 sequences, less than 25% of them singletons. The source material was blood. All receptors derive from a young man with Graves' ophthalmopathy.

This clonotype was found many times. V usage is TRBV7-6 and J usage is TRBJ2-5; D is unclear. CDR3 length: 13 residues. V lost 6 bases and J 5 bases, leaving 13 bases between the germline ends. Germline CDR1 and CDR2: SGHVS and FNYEAQ. CDR3 DNA: TGTGCCAGCAGAACTACCGATGGGGAGACCCAGTACTTC. As protein: CASRTTDGETQYF.

At least ten counts were recorded for this clonotype. The chain recombines TRBV11-2 with TRBJ2-7; D is unresolved. Trimming took 2 bases from V and 2 from J, leaving 10 bases between them. This CDR3 is built from 14 residues. CDR1 SGHAT and CDR2 FQNNGV come from the germline V gene. Here the CDR3 reads CASSLSDSTYEQYF. CDR3 nucleotides: TGTGCCAGCAGCTTATCTGACTCTACCTACGAGCAGTACTTC.

J is TRBJ1-2 and V is TRBV15; the D gene is possibly TRBD1 (5 bases). CDR1 and CDR2 from the germline V gene are LNHNV and YYDKDF (reference sequence). V was cut by 3 bases and J by 2 bases, with 13 bases left in between. This CDR3 region has 15 residues. CDR3 in amino acids: CATSSGGTSNYGYTF. The CDR3 DNA follows: TGTGCCACCAGCAGTGGTGGGACGTCCAACTATGGCTACACCTTC. The variable domain in full, completed from reference TRBV15 and TRBJ1-2, reads DAMVIQNPRYQVTQFGKPVTLSCSQTLNHNVMYWYQQKSSQAPKLLFHYYDKDFNNEADTPDNFQSRRPNTSFCFLDIRSPGLGDTAMYLCATSSGGTSNYGYTFGSGTRLTVV.

The V call is TRBV20-1, the J call TRBJ2-5; weak D call: TRBD2 (7 bases). V was trimmed by 8 bases and J by 4 bases, leaving 14 bases between them. CDR1 is DFQATT, CDR2 SNEGSKA, per germline (reference sequence). This CDR3 is built from 12 residues. The CDR3 here is CSSRGGSETQYF. For the CDR3, the DNA is TGCAGTTCTCGCGGGGGCTCAGAGACCCAGTACTTC.

V usage is TRBV2 and J usage is TRBJ2-7; no clear D. CDR3 length: 12 amino acids. V was shortened by 6 bases and J by 2 bases, with 8 bases between the two germline ends. The V gene's germline CDR1 is SNHLY and CDR2 FYNNEI. The CDR3 region has the DNA TGTGCCAGCAGAGGGCAAGCCTACGAGCAGTACTTC. Translated, it gives CASRGQAYEQYF.

Only a few counts were recorded for this clonotype. The junction shows a germline mismatch at one end, possibly a read error. This chain joins TRBV7-3 and TRBJ2-2, with TRBD2 identical over 15 bases. The CDR3 is made up of 16 amino acids. Germline CDR1 and CDR2: SGHTA and FQGTGA. The CDR3 region has the DNA TGTGCCAACAGCGTCGGACTAGCGGGAGGGACCGGGGAGCTGTTTTTT. The encoded protein is CANSVGLAGGTGELFF.

The gene calls are TRBV5-1 and TRBJ2-5, with 7 nucleotides matching TRBD2. The CDR3 sequence is 15 residues long. The germline V gene has CDR1 SGHRS and CDR2 YFSETQ. J was trimmed by 4 bases and V by 1 base; bases with no gene match: 7. The CDR3 spells CASSLIGREGETQYF. CDR3 sequence (DNA): TGCGCCAGCAGCTTGATCGGCAGGGAGGGAGAGACCCAGTACTTC.

V usage is TRBV3-1 and J usage is TRBJ2-7; a weak D match, TRBD2 (5 bases). The CDR3 has 14 residues. With 4 bases removed from V and 0 bases from J, the gap between germline ends came to 10 bases. Germline-derived CDR1 and CDR2 are LGHDT and YNNKEL (reference sequence). CDR3 region: CASSRAETSYEQYF. The CDR3 nucleotides are TGTGCCAGCAGCCGAGCGGAAACCTCCTACGAGCAGTACTTC.

This clonotype has more than one count but fewer than ten. The rearrangement joins TRBV25-1 to TRBJ2-5; 7 bases fit TRBD1. CDR3 length: 15 residues. V was pared by 4 bases and J by 5 bases, with 10 bases of the junction left unmatched. Germline V gene lookup returns CDR1 MGHDK and CDR2 SYGVNS. For the CDR3, the DNA is TGTGCCAGCAGTGGAACTACAGGGGTGCGGGAGACCCAGTACTTC. This encodes CASSGTTGVRETQYF.

This clonotype was recorded a few times. This rearrangement joins TRBV12-3 or TRBV12-4 to TRBJ2-5, with D perhaps TRBD1 (6 bases). There are 15 residues in the CDR3. V was pared by 6 bases and J by 5 bases, with 19 bases between. CDR3 DNA: TGTGCCAGCAGCCCTAGGGGGTCAGGGTGGGAGACCCAGTACTTC. Amino acids: CASSPRGSGWETQYF.